This TCR beta chain was sequenced for a study of T cell responses to AZD1222 COVID-19 vaccine. Study-level information: Pooled in the analysis were second doses at about 4 or about 12 weeks. Overall study results and limits: Distributed over spike, vaccine-associated CD4 TCRs predominated at 160-218 and 743-854. Donors, mostly white British, included more females; clonal diversity was possibly underestimated. Only a handful of AZD1222 recipients, more than five in all, had baseline seropositivity.

TCRdb's table, derived via immunoSEQ multiplex PCR, lists solely in-frame clones and lacks some. The sample contains 92,000 or so clones, 89% of which appear only once. This CDR3 has 16 amino acids. Germline CDR1 reads SGHDT; CDR2 reads YYEEEE. V was clipped by 4 bases and J by 3 bases; unmatched bases: 9. This clone was recorded once. Its antigen is undetermined. The J gene is TRBJ2-7, the V gene TRBV5-6; 11 bases fit TRBD1. This sample comprised peripheral blood, obtained on day 0 of AZD1222 vaccination. This clonotype was sampled from an adult in good health. The CDR3 coding sequence is TGTGCCAGCAGCCCAGGACGGACAGGGGGCATCTACGAGCAGTACTTC. Translation gives CASSPGRTGGIYEQYF.